These 30 T cell receptor beta chains originate from one sample sequenced in a study of ipilimumab plus nivolumab after autologous stem cell transplantation. The table came from immunoSEQ multiplex PCR; TCRdb's copy has only in-frame clones and leaves some out. The sample has tens of thousands of clones, over 80% seen once. The source was PBMCs, collected in a trial of ipilimumab plus nivolumab as post-transplant consolidation. These receptors originate from a male donor with diffuse large B-cell lymphoma.

The chain combines TRBV5-4 with TRBJ1-2, with 10 nucleotides matching TRBD1. CDR1 SGHNT and CDR2 YYREEE come from the germline V gene (reference sequence). Germline trimming cut 4 bases from V and 3 bases from J; bases unmatched to any gene: 9. The CDR3 has 16 residues. The chain's CDR3 is CASSVGTGVRDYGYTF. The CDR3 coding sequence is TGTGCCAGCAGCGTCGGGACAGGGGTTCGAGACTATGGCTACACCTTC.

The V gene is TRBV5-4, the J gene TRBJ2-1; 12 positions match TRBD2. The CDR3 has 16 amino acids. Trimming took 1 base from V and 8 from J; bases not matched to a gene: 7. Germline values: CDR1 SGHNT, CDR2 YYREEE (reference sequence). CDR3 in DNA: TGTGCCAGCAGCTTGTCTCTAGCGGGGGGGCAATATGAGCAGTTCTTC. Amino acid sequence: CASSLSLAGGQYEQFF.

This clone appeared once. The chain employs TRBV2 and TRBJ1-3; D ambiguous. There are 15 residues in the CDR3. Germline values: CDR1 SNHLY, CDR2 FYNNEI. Between the trimmed V and J ends, which lost 2 bases and 1 base, there was a span of 9 bases. The CDR3 coding sequence is TGTGCCAGCAGTGAATTAGAGCGATCTGGAAACACCATATATTTT. The encoded protein is CASSELERSGNTIYF.

This rearrangement joins TRBV5-1 to TRBJ2-3, with 8 bases that match TRBD2. Germline CDR1 SGHRS, CDR2 YFSETQ. CDR3 size: 16 residues. Losses at the gene ends were 0 bases for V and 4 bases for J; bases not matched to a gene: 7. For the CDR3, the DNA is TGCGCCAGCAGCTTGGTGGTTAGCGGGGCGGCAGATACGCAGTATTTT. Protein product: CASSLVVSGAADTQYF.

The chain combines TRBV7-2 with TRBJ1-5, with 7 bases matching TRBD1. In germline, CDR1 is SGHTA, CDR2 FQGNSA. The CDR3 extends over 15 amino acids. V lost 5 bases to trimming and J lost 0 bases; unmatched junction nucleotides: 4. CDR3 DNA sequence: TGTGCCAGCAGCCTGGGACAGCTTAGCAATCAGCCCCAGCATTTT. Protein product: CASSLGQLSNQPQHF. Based on the CDR3 plus reference TRBV7-2 and TRBJ1-5, the full variable domain is GAGVSQSPSNKVTEKGKDVELRCDPISGHTALYWYRQSLGQGLEFLIYFQGNSAPDKSGLPSDRFSAERTGGSVSTLTIQRTQQEDSAVYLCASSLGQLSNQPQHFGDGTRLSIL.

The chain links TRBV5-4 to TRBJ1-1; unclear D gene. V dropped 4 bases and J dropped 3 bases, with 16 bases sitting between them. This CDR3 region has 15 residues. Germline V gives CDR1 SGHNT, CDR2 YYREEE (reference sequence). CDR3: CASSPPGVWDTEAFF. The CDR3 DNA sequence: TGTGCCAGCAGCCCCCCCGGGGTTTGGGACACTGAAGCTTTCTTT.

The chain employs TRBV5-1 and TRBJ2-5; D unresolved. Germline V gene sequence: CDR1 SGHRS, CDR2 YFSETQ. CDR3 length equals 16 residues. V was cut by 2 bases and J by 4 bases, with 18 bases left in between. Here the CDR3 reads CASSLPPPVGGETQYF. The CDR3 DNA follows: TGCGCCAGCAGCTTACCACCTCCAGTGGGCGGAGAGACCCAGTACTTC.

This clone is medium-sized (0.01 to 0.1%) by share. The chain employs TRBV5-1 and TRBJ1-2; D perhaps matches TRBD1 (6 bases). CDR3 length equals 14 residues. Germline V gives CDR1 SGHRS, CDR2 YFSETQ. Trimming removed 2 bases from V and 1 base from J, with 9 bases in between. CDR3 sequence (DNA): TGCGCCAGCAGCTTAAAACAGGGTAACTATGGCTACACCTTC. It codes for CASSLKQGNYGYTF.

The DNA for the CDR3 is TGCGCCAGCAGCTTGGAGGGGGGGCTCCCAGATACGCAGTATTTT. Its protein is CASSLEGGLPDTQYF. The chain recombines TRBV5-1 with TRBJ2-3; tentative D call: TRBD2 (7 bases). V gave up 0 bases and J gave up 4 bases, with 12 bases separating them. Per germline, CDR1 SGHRS and CDR2 YFSETQ. This CDR3 contains 15 residues.

The chain recombines TRBV4-1 with TRBJ2-1; D might be TRBD1 or TRBD2, each matching 5 bases. CDR1 is MGHRA and CDR2 is YSYEKL in the germline V gene. V dropped 4 bases and J dropped 8 bases, with 18 bases sitting between them. The CDR3 is 15 amino acids. The CDR3 DNA is TGCGCCAGCAGCCCCAGGGACCCCTACGGAGATGAGCAGTTCTTC. Translation: CASSPRDPYGDEQFF.

The chain uses TRBV28 and TRBJ1-1; D is uncertain. V was clipped by 5 bases and J by 5 bases, with 12 bases between them. Germline-derived CDR1 and CDR2 are MDHEN and SYDVKM. CDR3 length equals 13 residues. Here the CDR3 DNA reads TGTGCCAGCAGTAACCTTTTAAGGACTGAAGCTTTCTTT. Amino acids: CASSNLLRTEAFF.

V gene TRBV19 combines with J gene TRBJ1-2, with no clear D. The CDR3 contains 14 residues. The germline V gene encodes CDR1 LNHDA and CDR2 SQIVND (reference sequence). The germline V and J ends were trimmed by 3 bases and 0 bases, with 8 bases remaining between them. For the CDR3, the DNA is TGTGCCAGTAGTATGATGGGGTCTAACTATGGCTACACCTTC. Its protein product is CASSMMGSNYGYTF. Together with reference TRBV19 and TRBJ1-2, the CDR3 gives the full variable domain: DGGITQSPKYLFRKEGQNVTLSCEQNLNHDAMYWYRQDPGQGLRLIYYSQIVNDFQKGDIAEGYSVSREKKESFPLTVTSAQKNPTAFYLCASSMMGSNYGYTFGSGTRLTVV.

The J gene is TRBJ1-3, the V gene TRBV5-4; 8 bases line up with TRBD1. The CDR3 runs to 15 residues. CDR1 and CDR2 (germline): SGHNT, YYREEE (reference sequence). Trimming took 4 bases from V and 0 from J; bases not matched to a gene: 3. CDR3 protein: CASSRQGLSGNTIYF. In DNA, the CDR3 is TGTGCCAGCAGCCGACAGGGGCTCTCTGGAAACACCATATATTTT.

The genes are TRBV2 and TRBJ2-5, with unresolved D. V was clipped by 6 bases and J by 5 bases, with 16 bases between them. The CDR3 totals 14 residues. Germline CDR1 is SNHLY and CDR2 is FYNNEI. This CDR3 is CASRPTQMGETQYF. The CDR3 DNA follows: TGTGCCAGCAGACCGACCCAGATGGGGGAGACCCAGTACTTC.

The rearrangement uses TRBV28 and TRBJ2-7; TRBD2 might be the D (6 bases). The CDR3 runs to 12 residues. V was pared by 4 bases and J by 6 bases, with 10 bases between. The germline V gene has CDR1 MDHEN and CDR2 SYDVKM. For the CDR3, the DNA is TGTGCCAGCAGTTCAGCCGGGGGCGAGCAGTACTTC. It is translated as CASSSAGGEQYF.

This clone was counted only a few times. V is TRBV5-1 and J is TRBJ1-1, with a possible D match to TRBD1 (5 bases). Deletions cut 6 bases from V and 1 base from J, with 19 bases between. This CDR3 comprises 16 residues. Germline V gene data show CDR1 as SGHRS and CDR2 as YFSETQ. The CDR3 is CASKWGSRGTNTEAFF. The CDR3 nucleotides are TGCGCCAGCAAATGGGGGAGTCGGGGGACGAACACTGAAGCTTTCTTT.

The chain employs TRBV5-1 and TRBJ2-2; D is ambiguous. Germline-derived CDR1 and CDR2 are SGHRS and YFSETQ. Trimming pared 0 bases from V and 3 bases from J, leaving 12 bases between. The CDR3 sequence is 16 residues long. The CDR3: CASSLESIVDTGELFF. The CDR3, as DNA: TGCGCCAGCAGCTTGGAGTCCATTGTTGACACCGGGGAGCTGTTTTTT.

This chain joins TRBV7-9 and TRBJ1-4; 9 nucleotides align to TRBD1. Per germline, CDR1 SEHNR and CDR2 FQNEAQ (reference sequence). J was trimmed by 3 bases and V by 2 bases; bases with no gene match: 7. The CDR3 contains 17 residues. CDR3 nucleotides: TGTGCCAGCAGCTTATCAACAGGGGGCAAGGCTAATGAAAAACTGTTTTTT. This gives the protein CASSLSTGGKANEKLFF.

As concerns this clone: This may arise from a read error, as a much more abundant clone is one base away. The V gene is TRBV5-1, the J gene TRBJ1-1, with D possibly TRBD1 on 5 matching bases. The CDR3 has 14 residues. Germline V lookup: CDR1 SGHRS, CDR2 YFSETQ. Written as DNA, the CDR3 is TGCGCCAGCAGCTTGGGGGCAGGGAGCACTGAAGTTTTCTTT. Residues: CASSLGAGSTEVFF.

The V and J genes are TRBV19 and TRBJ1-2; the D gene is possibly TRBD1 (5 bases). Trimming removed 2 bases from V and 8 bases from J, with 12 bases in between. The germline gives CDR1 LNHDA, CDR2 SQIVND (reference sequence). CDR3 length equals 13 residues. CDR3 sequence reads: CASSITGTEGYTF. DNA for the CDR3: TGTGCCAGTAGTATAACCGGGACGGAGGGCTACACCTTC.

This chain links TRBV6-1 with TRBJ1-2, with D possibly matching TRBD1 (5 bases). Trimming pared 2 bases from V and 7 bases from J, leaving 14 bases between. This CDR3 has 14 amino acids. Germline V gene lookup returns CDR1 MNHNS and CDR2 SASEGT. The CDR3 here is CASSEQGESIGYTF. CDR3 nucleotides: TGTGCCAGCAGTGAACAAGGGGAGTCGATTGGCTACACCTTC.

V usage is TRBV19 and J usage is TRBJ1-1; D is uncertain. The CDR3 consists of 14 residues. Trimming took 4 bases from V and 1 from J, leaving 10 bases between them. CDR1 and CDR2 from the germline V gene are LNHDA and SQIVND (reference sequence). CDR3 nucleotide sequence: TGTGCCAGTAGTAAGTTTGTCGGGAACACTGAAGCTTTCTTT. This codes for CASSKFVGNTEAFF.

The V gene is TRBV5-6, the J gene TRBJ2-5, with a possible D match to TRBD1 (6 bases). The CDR3 consists of 14 residues. Trimming took 4 bases from V and 6 from J, leaving 16 bases between them. Per germline, CDR1 SGHDT and CDR2 YYEEEE. The CDR3 protein is CASSKDSRIQTQYF. CDR3 bases: TGTGCCAGCAGCAAGGACAGTCGAATACAGACCCAGTACTTC.

The rearrangement links TRBV6-5 to TRBJ2-3; 9 bases line up with TRBD2. This CDR3 is 16 amino acids long. Trimming at V came to 0 bases and at J to 0 bases, leaving 1 base not matched to a gene. The germline gives CDR1 MNHEY, CDR2 SVGAGI. CDR3 amino acids: CASSYSLAGSTDTQYF. CDR3 in DNA: TGTGCCAGCAGTTACTCTCTAGCGGGGAGCACAGATACGCAGTATTTT.

The chain links TRBV7-9 to TRBJ2-7; 9 nucleotides match TRBD1. The ends lost 3 bases at V and 9 bases at J; junction bases unmatched: 6. The CDR3 covers 13 residues. Germline assignment: CDR1 SEHNR and CDR2 FQNEAQ (reference sequence). As DNA, the CDR3 is TGTGCCAGCAGCTTCTACACAGGGGGCCCGCAGTACTTC. Translation gives CASSFYTGGPQYF.

The J gene is TRBJ2-1, the V gene TRBV7-9; the D is unclear. The CDR3 is made up of 13 amino acids. V was trimmed by 4 bases and J by 11 bases, leaving 15 bases between them. In germline, CDR1 is SEHNR, CDR2 FQNEAQ (reference sequence). The CDR3 region is CASSSPMDGKQFF. CDR3 nucleotide sequence: TGTGCCAGCAGCTCCCCAATGGACGGAAAGCAGTTCTTC.

The chain has TRBV29-1 and TRBJ2-1; tentative D call: TRBD2 (6 bases). Germline CDR1 is SQVTM and CDR2 is ANQGSEA. The CDR3 consists of 15 residues. V was cut by 7 bases and J by 7 bases, with 23 bases left in between. CDR3 nucleotides: TGCAGCGGAAGGGAAAAGGTGGAGGGACCTAATGAGCAGTTCTTC. Translating it yields CSGREKVEGPNEQFF.

This clone was seen a single time. This chain connects TRBV7-3 to TRBJ2-2; D uncertain. Between the trimmed V and J ends, which lost 5 bases and 6 bases, there was a span of 16 bases. Germline CDR1 is SGHTA and CDR2 is FQGTGA. The CDR3 is 15 residues long. CDR3 sequence reads: CASSNVQTPAGELFF. The CDR3 DNA follows: TGTGCCAGCAGCAACGTTCAAACACCTGCCGGGGAGCTGTTTTTT.

The rearrangement links TRBV7-9 to TRBJ1-1; no reliable D call. The germline gives CDR1 SEHNR, CDR2 FQNEAQ (reference sequence). Trimming removed 6 bases at V and 7 bases at J, with 21 bases between. This CDR3 spans 15 amino acids. The DNA for the CDR3 is TGTGCCAGCAGATCCGAATTCCCGGGAAAGCATGAAGCTTTCTTT. Protein product: CASRSEFPGKHEAFF. The variable domain in full, completed from reference TRBV7-9 and TRBJ1-1, reads DTGVSQNPRHKITKRGQNVTFRCDPISEHNRLYWYRQTLGQGPEFLTYFQNEAQLEKSRLLSDRFSAERPKGSFSTLEIQRTEQGDSAMYLCASRSEFPGKHEAFFGQGTRLTVV.

This chain links TRBV29-1 with TRBJ1-2; D is unresolved. The V end was cut by 4 bases, the J end by 1 base, with 4 bases between. Germline CDR1 reads SQVTM; CDR2 reads ANQGSEA. The length of the CDR3 is 11 residues. For the CDR3, the DNA is TGCAGCGTTGTAGTTAACTATGGCTACACCTTC. Protein product: CSVVVNYGYTF.